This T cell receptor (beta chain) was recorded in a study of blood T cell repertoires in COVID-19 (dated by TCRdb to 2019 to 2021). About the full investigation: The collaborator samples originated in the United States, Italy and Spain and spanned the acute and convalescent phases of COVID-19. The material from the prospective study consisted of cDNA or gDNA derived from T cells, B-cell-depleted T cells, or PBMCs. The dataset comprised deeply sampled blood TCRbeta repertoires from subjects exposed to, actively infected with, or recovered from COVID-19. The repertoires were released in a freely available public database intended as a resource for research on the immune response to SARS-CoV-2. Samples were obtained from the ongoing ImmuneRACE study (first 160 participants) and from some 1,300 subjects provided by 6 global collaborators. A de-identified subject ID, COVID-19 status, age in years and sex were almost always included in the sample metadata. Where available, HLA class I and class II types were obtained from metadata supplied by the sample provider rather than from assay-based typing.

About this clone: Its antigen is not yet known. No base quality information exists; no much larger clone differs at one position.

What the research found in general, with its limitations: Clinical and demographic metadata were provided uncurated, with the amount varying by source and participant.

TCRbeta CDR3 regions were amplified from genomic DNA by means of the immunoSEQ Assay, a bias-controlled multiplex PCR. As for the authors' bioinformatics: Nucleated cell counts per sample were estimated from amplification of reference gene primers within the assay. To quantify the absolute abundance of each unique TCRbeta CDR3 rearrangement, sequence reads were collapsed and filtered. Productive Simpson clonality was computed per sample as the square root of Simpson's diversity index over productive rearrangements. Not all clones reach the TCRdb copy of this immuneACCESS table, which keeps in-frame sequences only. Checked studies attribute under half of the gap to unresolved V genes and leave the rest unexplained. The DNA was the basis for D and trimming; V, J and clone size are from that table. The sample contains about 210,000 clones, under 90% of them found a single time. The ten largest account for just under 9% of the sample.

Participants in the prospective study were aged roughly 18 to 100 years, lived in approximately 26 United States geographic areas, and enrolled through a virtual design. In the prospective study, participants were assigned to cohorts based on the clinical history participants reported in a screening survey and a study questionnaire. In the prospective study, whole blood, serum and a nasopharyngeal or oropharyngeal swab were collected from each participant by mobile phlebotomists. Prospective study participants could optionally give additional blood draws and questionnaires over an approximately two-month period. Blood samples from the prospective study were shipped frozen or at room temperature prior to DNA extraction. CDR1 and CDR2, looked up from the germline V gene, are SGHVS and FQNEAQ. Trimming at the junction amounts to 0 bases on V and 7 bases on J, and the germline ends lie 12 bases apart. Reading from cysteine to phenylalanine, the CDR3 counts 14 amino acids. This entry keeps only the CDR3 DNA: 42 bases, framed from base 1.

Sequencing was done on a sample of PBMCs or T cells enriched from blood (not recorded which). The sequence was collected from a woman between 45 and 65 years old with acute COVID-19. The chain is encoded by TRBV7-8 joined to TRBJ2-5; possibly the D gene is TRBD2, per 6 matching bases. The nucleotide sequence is TGTGCCAGCAGCTTAGCTGAGACTAGTGGGACCCAGTACTTC. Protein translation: CASSLAETSGTQYF.